This T cell receptor beta chain was sequenced during a study of OX40 agonist ivuxolimab in advanced cancers. Generated by immunoSEQ multiplex PCR, the TCRdb table keeps only in-frame clones and is missing some. Of tens of thousands of clones listed, roughly nine tenths were seen once; the top ten hold around 10%. V lost 4 bases and J lost 4, with 19 bases in between. This CDR3 spans 16 amino acids. From germline, CDR1 is MGHRA and CDR2 YSYEKL. Regarding the study as a whole: Both CD4+ and CD8+ T cell populations in blood had undergone clonal expansion by week 6 at 0.1 to 3.0 mg/kg.

Details on this clone: Antigen unknown.

Material: CD4+ or CD8+ T cells sorted from blood, obtained in a trial of the OX40 agonist ivuxolimab. This sequence was found in an adult with an advanced solid tumor such as melanoma, head and neck, liver or kidney cancer. The gene calls are TRBV4-1 and TRBJ1-2, with unresolved D. CDR3 sequence reads: CASSPPRASIFYGYTF. The CDR3 DNA reads TGCGCCAGCAGCCCCCCCCGGGCCAGTATCTTCTATGGCTACACCTTC.